The next 29 T cell receptor beta chains were all read from a single sample in a study of cytomegalovirus exposure and HLA in healthy donors. Vbeta (60) and Jbeta (13) primers were used in the PCR. Using immunoSEQ multiplex PCR, the repertoire was profiled, and TCRdb retains in-frame clones only, with some absent. The sample lists approximately 120,000 clones, roughly 82% occurring once. The material sequenced was PBMCs. These receptor sequences come from a man in his forties in good health and CMV-seropositive.

The chain combines TRBV7-3 with TRBJ2-1; 7 bases line up with TRBD1. The CDR3 is 14 residues long. CDR1 and CDR2 from the germline V gene are SGHTA and FQGTGA. The V and J ends lost 5 bases and 6 bases, in that order; junction bases with no gene match: 7. The CDR3 protein is CASSTKHRGNEQFF. The CDR3 DNA reads TGTGCCAGCAGCACAAAACACAGGGGCAATGAGCAGTTCTTC.

This chain uses TRBV30 with TRBJ1-3; D gene unclear. The V end lost 6 bases, the J end lost 1 base, and 13 bases lay between the germline ends. The germline V gene encodes CDR1 GTSNPN and CDR2 SVGIG (reference sequence). This CDR3 comprises 14 residues. CDR3 protein: CACKYTTSGNTIYF. The DNA of the CDR3 is TGTGCCTGCAAGTACACAACGTCTGGAAACACCATATATTTT.

CDR3 sequence (DNA): TGTGCCAGCAGCCTCCCGGGACAGGGTTCCACCTTC. This codes for CASSLPGQGSTF. V is TRBV7-9 and J is TRBJ1-2; TRBD1 matches at 9 bases. Losses at the gene ends were 5 bases for V and 13 bases for J; bases not matched to a gene: 8. Germline V gene sequence: CDR1 SEHNR, CDR2 FQNEAQ (reference sequence). The CDR3 spans 12 residues.

The chain carries TRBV4-2 and TRBJ1-6; 7 nucleotides match TRBD1. CDR3 length equals 15 residues. V dropped 1 base and J dropped 9; count of bases not matched to a gene: 6. Germline-derived CDR1 and CDR2 are LGHNA and YNFKEQ. The CDR3 region is CASSQGQGLTSPLHF. The CDR3 DNA reads as TGTGCCAGCAGCCAAGGACAGGGCTTGACTTCACCCCTCCACTTT.

This clone was seen just once. J is TRBJ1-6 and V is TRBV5-1, with 9 bases fitting TRBD1. This CDR3 has 14 amino acids. Looked up from germline, CDR1 is SGHRS and CDR2 is YFSETQ. V shed 5 bases, J shed 8 bases, and the junction held 5 bases outside the gene matches. The CDR3 protein is CASSNDRGYSPLHF. CDR3 DNA: TGCGCCAGCAGTAATGACAGGGGGTATTCACCCCTCCACTTT.

J is TRBJ1-1 and V is TRBV29-1; 9 bases match TRBD1. Germline V gene sequence: CDR1 SQVTM, CDR2 ANQGSEA. The CDR3 covers 12 residues. Trimming cost V 4 bases and J 11 bases; bases outside gene matches: 8. The chain's CDR3 is CSVGDRAGGAFF. Written as DNA, the CDR3 is TGCAGCGTTGGGGACAGGGCCGGTGGCGCTTTCTTT.

In its sample, this clone was seen a few times. This sequence joins TRBV5-8 and TRBJ1-2; no clear D gene. The CDR3 contains 13 residues. Germline assignment: CDR1 SGHTS and CDR2 YDEGEE. Trimming took off 0 bases at V and 5 bases at J, with 8 bases between the two ends. The CDR3 loop is CASSLDSRYGYTF. CDR3 nucleotides: TGTGCCAGCAGCTTGGACAGTCGATATGGCTACACCTTC.

The chain uses TRBV6-1 and TRBJ1-5, with TRBD1 matching 7 bases. The CDR3 runs to 14 residues. The germline gives CDR1 MNHNS, CDR2 SASEGT. V was clipped by 6 bases and J by 5 bases; unmatched bases: 7. The CDR3 nucleotides read TGTGCCAGCAGCAACAGGGGTTTTGATCAGCCCCAGCATTTT. The encoded protein is CASSNRGFDQPQHF.

This clone is a singleton in its sample. The chain carries TRBV29-1 and TRBJ2-1, with 7 bases that match TRBD2. V was clipped by 6 bases and J by 1 base; unmatched bases: 6. The CDR3 is made up of 14 amino acids. Per the germline V gene, CDR1 is SQVTM and CDR2 is ANQGSEA. CDR3 bases: TGCAGCGTAACCCGCGGGGGATCCTACAATGAGCAGTTCTTC. It encodes CSVTRGGSYNEQFF.

V and J are TRBV5-6 and TRBJ1-1, with no clear D. This CDR3 region has 15 residues. The germline gives CDR1 SGHDT, CDR2 YYEEEE. Trimming took off 2 bases at V and 3 bases at J, with 14 bases between the two ends. CDR3 DNA sequence: TGTGCCAGCAGCTTCCCCGGTGTGGTGGACACTGAAGCTTTCTTT. Its protein is CASSFPGVVDTEAFF.

This clone occurred once. The V gene is TRBV5-1, the J gene TRBJ1-2; TRBD1 aligns across 10 bases. CDR1 and CDR2 (germline): SGHRS, YFSETQ. The CDR3 has 14 residues. The trim removed 4 bases at V and 10 bases at J, leaving 10 bases unmatched. Here the CDR3 DNA reads TGCGCCAGCAGCGCCGGGACAGGGGTATTCCTCTACACCTTC. As protein: CASSAGTGVFLYTF. Supplemented by reference TRBV5-1 and TRBJ1-2, the full variable domain reads KAGVTQTPRYLIKTRGQQVTLSCSPISGHRSVSWYQQTPGQGLQFLFEYFSETQRNKGNFPGRFSGRQFSNSRSEMNVSTLELGDSALYLCASSAGTGVFLYTFGSGTRLTVV.

The chain joins TRBV23-1 to TRBJ1-4; a weak D match, TRBD1 (6 bases). TRBV23-1 is designated an ORF whose function remains uncertain. This CDR3 has 15 residues. Trimming stripped 0 bases from V and 7 bases from J, with 12 bases between. This CDR3 is CASSQSQGLLEKLFF. The CDR3 region has the DNA TGCGCCAGCAGTCAATCGCAGGGGCTCCTTGAAAAACTGTTTTTT.

The chain uses TRBV4-1 and TRBJ2-2; 9 bases are a match to TRBD1. The CDR3 extends over 15 amino acids. With 4 bases clipped from V and 6 bases from J, the junction kept 6 bases outside the gene matches. CDR1 and CDR2 (germline): MGHRA, YSYEKL. CDR3 sequence reads: CASSPGQGPAGELFF. For the CDR3, the DNA is TGCGCCAGCAGCCCAGGACAGGGGCCCGCCGGGGAGCTGTTTTTT.

The chain has TRBV11-1 and TRBJ2-5, with 8 positions matching TRBD1. The DNA end lines up better with TRBJ2-7; the J call may be wrong. Germline-derived CDR1 and CDR2 are SGHAT and FQDESV (reference sequence). The CDR3 is 14 amino acids. CDR3 nucleotide sequence: TGTGCCAGCAGCTTAGGGACAGGGTCCTACGAGCAGTACTTC. Amino acids: CASSLGTGSYEQYF.

The J gene is TRBJ2-7, the V gene TRBV27, with D uncertain. Germline loops: CDR1 MNHEY, CDR2 SMNVEV (reference sequence). The CDR3 loop spans 15 amino acids. The ends were cut back, 3 bases at V and 0 bases at J, with 12 bases in the middle. The CDR3, as DNA: TGTGCCAGCAGTTTTCCAGGCCAGAGCTCCTACGAGCAGTACTTC. Its protein product is CASSFPGQSSYEQYF.

The rearrangement joins TRBV5-1 to TRBJ2-3; TRBD1 is a possible D gene (6 bases). In germline, CDR1 is SGHRS, CDR2 YFSETQ. The CDR3 totals 15 residues. V lost 3 bases to trimming and J lost 2 bases, with 13 bases between them. The chain's CDR3 is CASSSTTGNTDTQYF. CDR3 DNA sequence: TGCGCCAGCAGCTCTACAACAGGGAACACAGATACGCAGTATTTT.

The chain couples TRBV7-9 to TRBJ1-2; no clear D. Germline V CDR1 and CDR2: SEHNR, FQNEAQ (reference sequence). V lost 2 bases to trimming and J lost 5 bases, with 15 bases between them. This CDR3 is 15 amino acids long. This CDR3 reads CASSLSTGSAYGYTF. CDR3 bases: TGTGCCAGCAGCTTATCAACCGGGAGCGCTTATGGCTACACCTTC.

The chain is built from TRBV9 and TRBJ1-2; TRBD1 might be the D (6 bases). The CDR3 sequence is 16 residues long. CDR1 SGDLS and CDR2 YYNGEE come from the germline V gene. V was pared by 3 bases and J by 4 bases, with 19 bases between. The CDR3 protein is CASSDPWGGGSYGYTF. CDR3 coding DNA: TGTGCCAGCAGCGACCCATGGGGGGGCGGGAGCTATGGCTACACCTTC.

The CDR3 nucleotides read TGCGCCAGCAGCCAAGATCGGGGGACAGGGGGCCCTTCACCCCTCCACTTT. It codes for CASSQDRGTGGPSPLHF. V is TRBV4-3 and J is TRBJ1-6, with 12 bases fitting TRBD1. CDR3 length equals 17 residues. Germline V gene sequence: CDR1 LGHNA, CDR2 YSLEER. The V segment lost 0 bases and the J segment 9 bases; nucleotides outside the gene matches: 6.

The chain recombines TRBV4-1 with TRBJ1-4, with D possibly being TRBD1 (5 bases). Trimming removed 4 bases from V and 3 bases from J, with 12 bases in between. The CDR3 is 15 residues long. Germline CDR1 is MGHRA and CDR2 is YSYEKL. The CDR3 loop reads CASSRSGDPNEKLFF. In nucleotides, the CDR3 is TGCGCCAGCAGCCGTTCGGGGGACCCTAATGAAAAACTGTTTTTT.

The chain employs TRBV7-2 and TRBJ1-2, with no clear D. V lost 2 bases, J lost 3 bases, and 10 bases lay in between. Germline V gene lookup returns CDR1 SGHTA and CDR2 FQGNSA. This CDR3 has 14 residues. In DNA form, the CDR3 reads TGTGCCAGCAGCTTACTTACTGAGTACTATGGCTACACCTTC. This sequence encodes CASSLLTEYYGYTF.

This chain joins TRBV5-6 and TRBJ2-5, with TRBD1 as a possible D gene (6 bases). Trimming stripped 1 base from V and 5 bases from J, with 15 bases between. The CDR3 totals 15 residues. Looked up from germline, CDR1 is SGHDT and CDR2 is YYEEEE. CDR3 DNA: TGTGCCAGCAGCTTGCACAGGGTGACTCGGGAGACCCAGTACTTC. Encoded protein: CASSLHRVTRETQYF.

This chain connects TRBV10-1 to TRBJ2-7; TRBD1 aligns across 8 bases. V gave up 7 bases and J gave up 6 bases; unmatched junction bases: 8. CDR1 and CDR2 (germline): WNHNN, SYGVQD (reference sequence). This CDR3 region has 13 residues. This CDR3 is CASTQDRAPEQYF. CDR3 nucleotide sequence: TGCGCCAGCACCCAGGACAGGGCGCCCGAGCAGTACTTC.

The rearrangement uses TRBV11-2 and TRBJ2-3; 11 nucleotides line up with TRBD2. V was pared by 6 bases and J by 2 bases, with 4 bases of the junction left unmatched. The CDR3 has 15 amino acids. CDR1 is SGHAT, CDR2 FQNNGV, per germline. CDR3 amino acids: CASRPLAGDTDTQYF. The CDR3 DNA follows: TGTGCCAGCAGACCACTAGCGGGGGACACAGATACGCAGTATTTT. Filled out from reference TRBV11-2 and TRBJ2-3, the complete variable domain reads EAGVAQSPRYKIIEKRQSVAFWCNPISGHATLYWYQQILGQGPKLLIQFQNNGVVDDSQLPKDRFSAERLKGVDSTLKIQPAKLEDSAVYLCASRPLAGDTDTQYFGPGTRLTVL.

The chain combines TRBV7-6 with TRBJ1-2; 8 bases are a match to TRBD1. CDR1 SGHVS and CDR2 FNYEAQ come from the germline V gene. The V segment lost 6 bases and the J segment 1 base; nucleotides outside the gene matches: 4. The CDR3 spans 14 residues. The CDR3 nucleotides are TGTGCCAGCAGTGGGACAGGCCTTAACTATGGCTACACCTTC. As protein: CASSGTGLNYGYTF.

DNA for the CDR3: TGTGCCACCAAGACAGGGGGTTTTGGCAATCAGCCCCAGCATTTT. Its protein product is CATKTGGFGNQPQHF. V is TRBV15 and J is TRBJ1-5; 9 bases align to TRBD1. V was clipped by 7 bases and J by 2 bases; unmatched bases: 6. Germline lookup yields CDR1 LNHNV and CDR2 YYDKDF (reference sequence). The CDR3 extends over 15 amino acids.

V is TRBV2 and J is TRBJ2-5, with D perhaps matching TRBD1 (5 bases). The V gene lost 7 bases and the J gene lost 5 bases, with 20 bases spanning the gap. This CDR3 is built from 15 residues. CDR1 and CDR2 from the germline V gene are SNHLY and FYNNEI. The CDR3 here is CASTPTDITGETQYF. Written as DNA, the CDR3 is TGTGCCAGCACTCCAACGGACATTACCGGGGAGACCCAGTACTTC.

The chain combines TRBV19 with TRBJ1-3, with no clear D. The germline V gene encodes CDR1 LNHDA and CDR2 SQIVND (reference sequence). With 2 bases removed from V and 0 bases from J, the gap between germline ends came to 5 bases. The CDR3 sequence is 14 residues long. DNA for the CDR3: TGTGCCAGTAGTATACAGGCCTCTGGAAACACCATATATTTT. It specifies CASSIQASGNTIYF.

The genes are TRBV5-1 and TRBJ1-4; no clear D gene. V lost 1 base and J lost 0, with 10 bases in between. CDR3 length equals 16 residues. The germline V gene encodes CDR1 SGHRS and CDR2 YFSETQ. CDR3 region: CASSLWSGATNEKLFF. The CDR3 DNA is TGCGCCAGCAGCTTGTGGTCCGGTGCAACTAATGAAAAACTGTTTTTT.